The T cell receptor beta chain under discussion was sequenced for a study of T cell repertoires in cytomegalovirus infection. Study background: Recently identified HLA-C-restricted CMV epitopes were used, and well-studied HLA-B-restricted CMV epitopes were used as well. An indication of both CMV infection and matching HLA type came from public TCR beta signatures.

This CDR3 region has 14 residues. The V gene's germline CDR1 is SGHVS and CDR2 FQNEAQ. With 2 bases removed from V and 6 bases from J, the gap between germline ends came to 10 bases. General study results and limits: CMV carriers with the relevant HLA were identified by cumulative public TCR beta family frequency. HLA-C-restricted TCR beta clonotypes specific for CMV led the ex vivo response.

TCRdb itself ran the reads through MiXCR, one entry per CDR3 protein. The sample yields approximately 910,000 distinct CDR3 sequences, 30% to 40% seen once. This clonotype was observed at least ten times. Its antigen is as yet unknown. The sequences come from cultured CD8+ T cells from PBMCs, collected from culture after CMV antigen stimulation. The chain has TRBV7-8 and TRBJ2-2; no definite D call. This sequence originates from a human donor in good health (CMV status not recorded). Some clones in this sample may be carry-over from other donors' samples. This chain's CDR3 is CASSLYATPGELFF. In DNA form, the CDR3 reads TGTGCCAGCAGCTTATATGCCACGCCCGGGGAGCTGTTTTTT.